This T cell receptor beta chain was sequenced in a study of CD8 T cells in Susac syndrome. Study-level information: Active disease was present in 5 or 6 of the sequenced Susac syndrome patients, and remission in roughly eight. Patients with Susac syndrome were therapy-naive, on corticosteroids, or on intravenous immunoglobulin alone at blood draw.

This clonotype was seen just once. V dropped 8 bases and J dropped 5 bases, with 10 bases sitting between them. The CDR3 runs to 12 residues. Looked up from germline, CDR1 is LNHDA and CDR2 is SQIVND (reference sequence). Reverse transcription of roughly 0.45 to 1 ug RNA was carried out with random hexamers. An immunoSEQ multiplex PCR amplified TCR beta CDR3 over 54 Vbeta and 13 Jbeta. TCRdb re-called the immunoSEQ multiplex PCR reads with MiXCR, one entry per CDR3 protein. The table has about 180,000 distinct CDR3 sequences, about 93% seen once; the top ten hold 0.09% to 0.1%. The sequence was obtained from a human donor with Susac syndrome. Sequencing input: CD4+ T cells from PBMCs. The rearrangement uses TRBV19 and TRBJ2-1, with no clear D. CDR3 in DNA: TGTGCCAGTGGCCACTACAACAATGAGCAGTTCTTC. It translates to CASGHYNNEQFF.